This T cell receptor beta chain was documented in a study of shared T cell receptors in the human thymus. Germline CDR1 reads MDHEN; CDR2 reads SYDVKM. This CDR3 contains 13 residues. Profiled with immunoSEQ multiplex PCR; TCRdb holds only in-frame clones, not every one. The table includes hundreds of thousands of clones, 70% to 90% detected once. This sample also appeared in a second study, on human thymus T cells. That paper states: Thymus pieces cut out during corrective heart surgery were the tissue that was used. There appeared to be biased usage of V and J genes in thymic and blood repertoires. Related work showed strongly overlapping thymic repertoires across unrelated individuals.

Sequencing used thymocytes. The chain joins TRBV28 to TRBJ2-7; maybe TRBD1 (5 bases). This sequence originates from a girl under three years old with a congenital heart defect. DNA for the CDR3: TGTGCTACTCGCTTCTGGGGCCCCTACGAGCAGTACTTC. This codes for CATRFWGPYEQYF.